The subject of this entry is one T cell receptor beta chain. This clonotype has a count of ten or more. The antigen it recognizes is unknown. No much larger clone is present one base from it, and per-base qualities are unavailable. The sample belongs to a study of T cells in Graves' hyperthyroidism and ophthalmopathy (dated by TCRdb to the late 2010s). With respect to the entire study: Peripheral blood samples were taken at initial diagnosis, before any treatment was given. Following sampling, methimazole starting at 30 mg daily was given to hyperthyroidism patients, and high-dose intravenous methylprednisolone was given to ophthalmopathy patients. The 95 to 100 discovery patients were randomly split 7:3 into training and test sets. To identify distinguishing TCR V-J signatures, a discovery cohort of about 100 patients was used, comprising roughly 45 with Graves' ophthalmopathy and around 57 with stable Graves' hyperthyroidism. An independent validation cohort of around 19 hyperthyroidism patients and about 15 patients who later progressed to ophthalmopathy tested prospective prediction of ophthalmopathy. TCR Vbeta CDR3 sequencing of 130 to 150 peripheral blood samples (under 45 ophthalmopathy, some 75 hyperthyroidism and around 17 progressor patients) is reported in the paper. In addition, the study compared T-cell repertoires in thyroid tissue and in blood from about 6 Graves' hyperthyroidism patients.

A patient counted as having stable Graves' hyperthyroidism if no progression to ophthalmopathy occurred over 18 months of follow-up. Hyperthyroidism patients were newly diagnosed, had a disease duration of under 2 months, and were aged 18 to 65 years. Exclusion was applied to patients with uncontrolled infections, other autoimmune diseases, pregnancy or lactation. Diagnoses relied on clinical symptoms, serum thyroxine and TRAb, thyroid ultrasound and orbital computed tomography. PBMCs were separated from roughly 10 ml of fresh peripheral blood using Ficoll-Paque density gradient centrifugation. Total RNA was extracted using Trizol reagent, and RNA quality was assessed on an Agilent 2100 Bioanalyzer. General conclusions and limits of the study: In validation, progression to ophthalmopathy was predicted by the model with 55% to 71% sensitivity and 72% to 85% specificity, a median of roughly 6 months before onset. Sample size was not statistically predetermined, and blinding of investigators to group allocation was not performed. Most expanded thyroid clonotypes (frequency above 0.001) were also found in blood, which suggests that blood repertoires may mirror thyroid immune responses. A 13 V-J signature model separated ophthalmopathy from stable hyperthyroidism, with approximately 87% sensitivity and 81.08% specificity in cross-validation and 80%/75% in testing.

TCR beta CDR3 regions were amplified from RNA transcripts. The TCR CDR3 was subjected to a first round of RT-PCR using the HTBI primer set and the Qiagen OneStep RT-PCR kit. A second multiplex PCR round built the libraries, followed by size selection and purification. Sequencing of the libraries was done on an Illumina HiSeq2000 using paired-end 100 bp reads. In the original analysis: Raw data were processed with SOAPnuke, discarding reads with adapters, uncalled bases, mean Phred below 15, or no exact constant-primer or identifier match. COPE v1.2.5 was used to merge the high-quality paired reads, and each unique nucleotide sequence was defined as a clonotype. MiTCR v1.1 was used to align clonotypes to the IMGT TRBV, TRBD and TRBJ reference segments. The analysis was restricted to V-J combinations with a frequency above 0.0001, which together covered over 99% of the repertoires. The TCS score was defined as the ratio of F50 (clonal expansion) to E x V (chaos), calculated using BLOSUM62-based TCRdist between CDR3 peptides within each V-J. Welch's t-statistics and random forest reduced fewer than 600 V-J features to fewer than 15, which were used in a naive Bayes classifier (R e1071). TCRdb reanalyzed the raw reads on its own, using fastp at Q25 for trimming and MiXCR for clone calling, and kept in-frame beta chains. Every entry covers one CDR3 protein and lists the most common genes and DNA from its rows. TCRdb's processing, not the authors' own work, is the source of the V and J calls. The sample contains a few hundred thousand distinct CDR3 sequences, approximately 13% of them found a single time. 5% to 6.5% of the sample belongs to the ten largest clones.

Trimming costs V 2 bases and J 4 bases, and their ends lie 11 bases apart. The CDR3, from cysteine to phenylalanine, totals 13 residues. The entry retains the CDR3 DNA only, 39 bases that are in frame from base 1. Per the germline V gene (reference sequence), DFQATT is the CDR1 and SNEGSKA is the CDR2. The sequencing input was blood. The receptor was isolated from a woman aged 18-30 years with Graves' hyperthyroidism. This sequence uses TRBV20-1 and TRBJ1-1, with the D segment identity uncertain. The base sequence is TGCAGTGCTAGAAGGCGGGCCCCCACTGAAGCTTTCTTT. This encodes CSARRRAPTEAFF.